The present TCR beta chain was sequenced within a study of blood T cell repertoires in COVID-19. The wider study: PBMCs, B-cell-depleted T cells, or T cells provided the cDNA or gDNA that made up the material.

Trimming removed 4 bases from V and 0 bases from J, with 8 bases in between. The germline CDR1 and CDR2 sequences are SGDLS and YYNGEE. The CDR3 sequence is 13 residues long. TCRdb's copy holds only in-frame clones and misses some; the assay was immunoSEQ multiplex PCR. The sample lists roughly 200,000 clones, about 90% occurring once. The receptor comes from a woman in her thirties with acute COVID-19. The rearrangement links TRBV9 to TRBJ2-7; D is ambiguous. Sequenced sample: PBMCs or T cells enriched from blood (not recorded which). Here the CDR3 reads CASSHSGSYEQYF. The CDR3 bases are TGTGCCAGCAGCCACAGTGGCTCCTACGAGCAGTACTTC.